These 7 T cell receptor beta chains came from one sample sequenced in a study of T cell changes during pregnancy in multiple sclerosis. Assay used: immunoSEQ multiplex PCR; TCRdb lists only in-frame clones, some missing. The top ten hold 0.38% of the sample, which has tens of thousands of clones, 70% to 90% seen once. Sample: CD4+ T cells from peripheral blood mononuclear cells, taken in the third trimester of pregnancy. These receptors were obtained from a female donor with multiple sclerosis, enrolled in a pregnancy study.

The chain has TRBV7-8 and TRBJ2-3; 7 bases line up with TRBD1. The CDR3 spans 15 residues. Trimming took 1 base from V and 0 from J; bases not matched to a gene: 1. CDR1 is SGHVS and CDR2 is FQNEAQ in the germline V gene. The chain's CDR3 is CASSLETGSTDTQYF. The CDR3 region has the DNA TGTGCCAGCAGCTTAGAGACAGGGAGCACAGATACGCAGTATTTT.

The chain is built from TRBV19 and TRBJ1-5; 7 bases are shared with TRBD1. Germline-derived CDR1 and CDR2 are LNHDA and SQIVND (reference sequence). With 8 bases clipped from V and 4 bases from J, the junction kept 11 bases outside the gene matches. The CDR3 consists of 15 residues. DNA of the CDR3: TGTGCCAGTCTAAAGACGGGACAGCGGAATCAGCCCCAGCATTTT. This gives the protein CASLKTGQRNQPQHF. The whole variable domain, filled in from reference TRBV19 and TRBJ1-5, reads DGGITQSPKYLFRKEGQNVTLSCEQNLNHDAMYWYRQDPGQGLRLIYYSQIVNDFQKGDIAEGYSVSREKKESFPLTVTSAQKNPTAFYLCASLKTGQRNQPQHFGDGTRLSIL.

The V call is TRBV15, the J call TRBJ2-1; 7 nucleotides match TRBD2. This CDR3 is 16 amino acids long. The ends lost 1 base at V and 3 bases at J; junction bases unmatched: 6. CDR1 LNHNV and CDR2 YYDKDF come from the germline V gene (reference sequence). The DNA of the CDR3 is TGTGCCACCAGCAGAGCCAGGTGGGAGGGCTACAATGAGCAGTTCTTC. It yields the protein CATSRARWEGYNEQFF.

The V call is TRBV5-1, the J call TRBJ1-1; D remains ambiguous. Trimming took off 0 bases at V and 1 base at J, with 19 bases between the two ends. The CDR3 loop spans 18 amino acids. CDR1 SGHRS and CDR2 YFSETQ come from the germline V gene. Here the CDR3 reads CASSLGRYQRSRNTEAFF. CDR3 sequence (DNA): TGCGCCAGCAGCTTGGGGCGGTACCAACGGTCCAGGAACACTGAAGCTTTCTTT.

The sample holds one count of this clone. The chain recombines TRBV4-2 with TRBJ2-3; 9 bases are a match to TRBD2. The CDR3 consists of 18 residues. Looked up from germline, CDR1 is LGHNA and CDR2 is YNFKEQ. V lost 1 base to trimming and J lost 3 bases; unmatched junction nucleotides: 11. The CDR3 DNA sequence: TGTGCCAGCAGCCAAGTAAATCTAGCGGGGATCGGTACAGATACGCAGTATTTT. Its translation is CASSQVNLAGIGTDTQYF.

By share, this clone counts as medium-sized. This sequence joins TRBV18 and TRBJ1-1, with TRBD1 matching over 11 bases. V gave up 2 bases and J gave up 5 bases; unmatched junction bases: 10. Germline V lookup: CDR1 KGHSH, CDR2 LQKENI. CDR3 size: 17 residues. The CDR3 spells CASSPGSVGTGGTEAFF. For the CDR3, the DNA is TGTGCCAGCTCACCAGGGAGTGTCGGGACAGGGGGTACTGAAGCTTTCTTT.

This chain links TRBV5-1 with TRBJ1-1, with D maybe TRBD1 (6 bases). Germline V gene data show CDR1 as SGHRS and CDR2 as YFSETQ. The CDR3 spans 15 residues. V lost 0 bases and J lost 5, with 14 bases in between. The CDR3 DNA reads TGCGCCAGCAGCTTGGGAGGGGGTGACGGGACTGAAGCTTTCTTT. Encoded protein: CASSLGGGDGTEAFF.